The next 30 T cell receptor beta chains were all read from a single sample in a study of T cell responses to AZD1222 COVID-19 vaccine. Produced via immunoSEQ multiplex PCR; TCRdb's table is partial and in-frame only. The top ten clones hold more than 6% of a sample with roughly 70,000 clones, just over 90% of them seen once. The sequencing used peripheral blood, collected 28 days after the second dose of the MenACWY control vaccine. These TCRs come from an adult who received the MenACWY meningococcal vaccine as a control.

J is TRBJ1-5 and V is TRBV28; D not certain. CDR1 is MDHEN and CDR2 is SYDVKM in the germline V gene. The CDR3 runs to 15 residues. The ends were cut back, 8 bases at V and 7 bases at J, with 21 bases in the middle. CDR3: CASGSFVTVGQPQHF. CDR3 DNA: TGTGCCAGCGGTTCTTTTGTCACAGTCGGCCAGCCCCAGCATTTT.

As DNA, the CDR3 is TGTGCCAGCCTACAGGCGAGAAATTCACCCCTCCACTTT. This sequence encodes CASLQARNSPLHF. This chain uses TRBV2 with TRBJ1-6, with a tentative D call TRBD1 (5 bases). Germline V gene data show CDR1 as SNHLY and CDR2 as FYNNEI. Trimming cost V 8 bases and J 7 bases, with 12 bases left between them. The length of the CDR3 is 13 residues.

This clone was counted once. The chain uses TRBV15 and TRBJ1-4; TRBD1 agrees at 10 bases. Germline trimming cut 0 bases from V and 6 bases from J; bases unmatched to any gene: 4. The CDR3 is 16 residues long. The germline V gene encodes CDR1 LNHNV and CDR2 YYDKDF (reference sequence). CDR3 protein: CATSRDTGTGDEKLFF. The CDR3 bases are TGTGCCACCAGCAGAGACACCGGGACAGGGGATGAAAAACTGTTTTTT.

The V and J genes are TRBV6-1 and TRBJ1-2; 9 bases fit TRBD1. Trimming took 5 bases from V and 4 from J; bases not matched to a gene: 5. Germline-derived CDR1 and CDR2 are MNHNS and SASEGT. The CDR3 contains 14 residues. This CDR3 reads CASSPPTGGYGYTF. CDR3 nucleotides: TGTGCCAGCAGTCCTCCGACAGGGGGCTATGGCTACACCTTC.

The chain combines TRBV5-1 with TRBJ1-1, with D tentatively TRBD1 (6 bases). Trimming left V 4 bases short and J 0 bases short, with 13 bases between. The V gene's germline CDR1 is SGHRS and CDR2 YFSETQ. This CDR3 is built from 15 residues. CDR3 amino acids: CASSPLRGVNTEAFF. CDR3 DNA sequence: TGCGCCAGCAGCCCACTGAGGGGGGTGAACACTGAAGCTTTCTTT.

The rearrangement joins TRBV19 to TRBJ1-6, with 7 bases matching TRBD1. This CDR3 has 15 amino acids. Germline CDR1 reads LNHDA; CDR2 reads SQIVND (reference sequence). With 7 bases clipped from V and 5 bases from J, the junction kept 8 bases outside the gene matches. The CDR3 reads CASKNRDSNNSPLHF. In nucleotides, the CDR3 is TGTGCCAGTAAAAACCGGGACAGTAATAATTCACCCCTCCACTTT.

The rearrangement uses TRBV6-5 and TRBJ1-4, with D tentatively TRBD1 (5 bases). V was shortened by 6 bases and J by 10 bases, with 12 bases between the two germline ends. The germline CDR1 and CDR2 sequences are MNHEY and SVGAGI. This CDR3 has 12 residues. The CDR3 reads CASRQSQGKLFF. CDR3 bases: TGTGCCAGCAGGCAGAGTCAGGGAAAACTGTTTTTT.

This clone appeared a few times. This chain joins TRBV18 and TRBJ2-5; D is unclear. V was shortened by 4 bases and J by 5 bases, with 11 bases between the two germline ends. Germline CDR1 KGHSH, CDR2 LQKENI. There are 13 residues in the CDR3. This chain's CDR3 is CASSLDLQETQYF. In nucleotides, the CDR3 is TGTGCCAGCTCACTGGACCTACAGGAGACCCAGTACTTC.

The chain joins TRBV19 to TRBJ2-3; D ambiguous. Looked up from germline, CDR1 is LNHDA and CDR2 is SQIVND (reference sequence). Trimming stripped 3 bases from V and 0 bases from J, with 4 bases between. The CDR3 has 13 residues. CDR3 loop: CASSIGSTDTQYF. The CDR3 DNA reads TGTGCCAGTAGTATCGGCAGCACAGATACGCAGTATTTT.

V usage is TRBV11-2 and J usage is TRBJ2-3; D tentatively reads TRBD1 or TRBD2 (5 bases each). Trimming left V 5 bases short and J 3 bases short, with 12 bases between. Germline V gene lookup returns CDR1 SGHAT and CDR2 FQNNGV. The CDR3 sequence is 14 residues long. In nucleotides, the CDR3 is TGTGCCAGCAGCCGAGGGGAGAGAACAGATACGCAGTATTTT. Amino acid sequence: CASSRGERTDTQYF.

J is TRBJ1-4 and V is TRBV21-1; the D call in the table, TRBD1, was not verified against the DNA. TRBV21-1 is classified as a pseudogene. This CDR3 has 16 amino acids. The CDR3 protein is CASTPRQGRTNEKLFF. In DNA form, the CDR3 reads TGTGCCAGCACCCCCAGGCAGGGTAGGACTAATGAAAAACTGTTTTTT.

The chain carries TRBV28 and TRBJ2-7; perhaps D is TRBD1 or TRBD2 (5 bases each). The V gene's germline CDR1 is MDHEN and CDR2 SYDVKM. V was pared by 4 bases and J by 7 bases, with 23 bases between. CDR3 length equals 16 residues. The DNA for the CDR3 is TGTGCCAGCAGTTATTTAAGTGGTCGGGGCCTGAGGGAGCAGTACTTC. Its translation: CASSYLSGRGLREQYF.

This sequence joins TRBV19 and TRBJ1-1; the D is unclear. CDR1 is LNHDA and CDR2 is SQIVND in the germline V gene (reference sequence). The CDR3 length is 15 residues. V lost 1 base to trimming and J lost 4 bases, with 13 bases between them. For the CDR3, the DNA is TGTGCCAGTAGTATAGTTATAGTCGGAACCACTGAAGCTTTCTTT. The encoded protein is CASSIVIVGTTEAFF.

CDR3 DNA: TGTGCCAGCAGCAACTTCTACGAGCAGTACTTC. Its protein product is CASSNFYEQYF. The chain links TRBV28 to TRBJ2-7; D gene uncertain. Germline CDR1 reads MDHEN; CDR2 reads SYDVKM. The CDR3 runs 11 residues. The ends were cut back, 6 bases at V and 3 bases at J, with 6 bases in the middle. The complete variable domain, with remaining parts taken from reference TRBV28 and TRBJ2-7, reads DVKVTQSSRYLVKRTGEKVFLECVQDMDHENMFWYRQDPGLGLRLIYFSYDVKMKEKGDIPEGYSVSREKKERFSLILESASTNQTSMYLCASSNFYEQYFGPGTRLTVT.

The rearrangement joins TRBV27 to TRBJ1-6; D unresolved. Germline V gene lookup returns CDR1 MNHEY and CDR2 SMNVEV (reference sequence). Deletions cut 6 bases from V and 7 bases from J, with 13 bases between. The CDR3 spans 14 residues. In nucleotides, the CDR3 is TGTGCCAGCAGACGCAGCCAAGGGAATTCACCCCTCCACTTT. This codes for CASRRSQGNSPLHF.

The rearrangement links TRBV7-6 to TRBJ2-3; D might be TRBD2 (5 bases). This CDR3 is 15 amino acids long. V shed 5 bases and J shed 0 bases, with 12 bases lying between them. CDR1 is SGHVS and CDR2 is FNYEAQ in the germline V gene. In nucleotides, the CDR3 is TGTGCCAGCAGCGGAGGTTGGGGTAGCACAGATACGCAGTATTTT. Amino acids: CASSGGWGSTDTQYF.

This clone was detected once. The CDR3 nucleotides read TGTGCCAGCAGCTTTACTAGCGGAGAGCAGTTCTTC. This codes for CASSFTSGEQFF. The V call is TRBV7-2, the J call TRBJ2-1; 8 nucleotides align to TRBD2. V shed 3 bases and J 10 bases; nucleotides not matched to a gene: 2. The CDR3 length is 12 residues. Germline V CDR1 and CDR2: SGHTA, FQGNSA.

The gene calls are TRBV7-2 and TRBJ2-2; D uncertain. CDR1 is SGHTA, CDR2 FQGNSA, per germline. Trimming left V 2 bases short and J 0 bases short, with 7 bases between. This CDR3 spans 15 amino acids. CDR3 protein: CASSLQASNTGELFF. The DNA for the CDR3 is TGTGCCAGCAGCTTACAGGCTTCGAACACCGGGGAGCTGTTTTTT.

V and J are TRBV5-6 and TRBJ1-5, with no clear D. This CDR3 has 15 residues. V lost 3 bases and J lost 1, with 11 bases in between. Germline-derived CDR1 and CDR2 are SGHDT and YYEEEE. In DNA, the CDR3 is TGTGCCAGCAGCTCAACGGTCAGCAGCAATCAGCCCCAGCATTTT. It codes for CASSSTVSSNQPQHF. The whole variable domain, remainder taken from reference TRBV5-6 and TRBJ1-5, is DAGVTQSPTHLIKTRGQQVTLRCSPKSGHDTVSWYQQALGQGPQFIFQYYEEEERQRGNFPDRFSGHQFPNYSSELNVNALLLGDSALYLCASSSTVSSNQPQHFGDGTRLSIL.

This clone was counted once. The chain employs TRBV7-6 and TRBJ1-3, with D unclear. Germline V lookup: CDR1 SGHVS, CDR2 FNYEAQ. The V gene lost 3 bases and the J gene lost 4 bases, with 13 bases spanning the gap. The CDR3 spans 15 residues. In DNA form, the CDR3 reads TGTGCCAGCAGCTTCACGAGGGCTTACGGAAACACCATATATTTT. This translates into CASSFTRAYGNTIYF.

The chain carries TRBV5-6 and TRBJ2-3; 10 nucleotides match TRBD2. Germline V gene lookup returns CDR1 SGHDT and CDR2 YYEEEE. This CDR3 contains 17 residues. After removal of 4 bases from V and 3 bases from J, the junction contained 11 bases not matched to a gene. In DNA form, the CDR3 reads TGTGCCAGCAGCCCCGTAGCGGCTAGCGGGGGTACAGATACGCAGTATTTT. As protein: CASSPVAASGGTDTQYF.

The chain joins TRBV11-2 to TRBJ2-2; 9 bases fit TRBD1. The CDR3 runs 16 residues. Germline-derived CDR1 and CDR2 are SGHAT and FQNNGV. V was pared by 5 bases and J by 2 bases, with 6 bases of the junction left unmatched. This CDR3 reads CASSVTGGLNTGELFF. The DNA for the CDR3 is TGTGCCAGCAGCGTAACAGGGGGCCTCAACACCGGGGAGCTGTTTTTT.

The chain has TRBV7-3 and TRBJ2-5, with D perhaps TRBD2 (7 bases). The CDR3 loop spans 15 amino acids. CDR1 is SGHTA and CDR2 is FQGTGA in the germline V gene. V shed 3 bases and J shed 2 bases, with 13 bases lying between them. The CDR3: CASSFGGAQQETQYF. The CDR3 coding sequence is TGTGCCAGCAGCTTTGGGGGGGCCCAACAAGAGACCCAGTACTTC.

There are a few counts of this clone. The V and J genes are TRBV14 and TRBJ2-7; 7 nucleotides agree with TRBD2. V shed 1 base and J 4 bases; nucleotides not matched to a gene: 4. Germline assignment: CDR1 SGHDN and CDR2 FVKESK. This CDR3 comprises 14 residues. CDR3 protein: CASSQAGTTYEQYF. Written as DNA, the CDR3 is TGTGCCAGCAGCCAAGCCGGGACTACGTACGAGCAGTACTTC. Based on the CDR3 plus reference TRBV14 and TRBJ2-7, the full variable domain is EAGVTQFPSHSVIEKGQTVTLRCDPISGHDNLYWYRRVMGKEIKFLLHFVKESKQDESGMPNNRFLAERTGGTYSTLKVQPAELEDSGVYFCASSQAGTTYEQYFGPGTRLTVT.

This chain uses TRBV28 with TRBJ2-4; D not resolved. CDR3 length equals 13 residues. With 4 bases removed from V and 1 base from J, the gap between germline ends came to 5 bases. Germline-derived CDR1 and CDR2 are MDHEN and SYDVKM. Here the CDR3 DNA reads TGTGCCAGCAGTTGGGATGCCAAAAACATTCAGTACTTC. It encodes CASSWDAKNIQYF.

This chain joins TRBV2 and TRBJ2-7; a weak D match, TRBD2 (6 bases). Per germline, CDR1 SNHLY and CDR2 FYNNEI. This CDR3 is built from 12 residues. V gave up 7 bases and J gave up 2 bases, with 9 bases separating them. CDR3 sequence reads: CASIAVAYEQYF. DNA of the CDR3: TGTGCCAGCATAGCGGTTGCCTACGAGCAGTACTTC.

This clone has a single count. The chain joins TRBV6-1 to TRBJ2-1, with a weak D call TRBD2 (6 bases). The CDR3 is 17 residues long. Germline V gene lookup returns CDR1 MNHNS and CDR2 SASEGT. V gave up 1 base and J gave up 0 bases, with 13 bases separating them. DNA of the CDR3: TGTGCCAGCAGTGAAGAGGAGAGCGGGCGCTCCTACAATGAGCAGTTCTTC. This codes for CASSEEESGRSYNEQFF.

The chain joins TRBV6-5 to TRBJ1-5; 9 bases fit TRBD1. The CDR3 loop spans 15 amino acids. The germline V gene encodes CDR1 MNHEY and CDR2 SVGAGI. The V segment lost 6 bases and the J segment 1 base; nucleotides outside the gene matches: 4. DNA for the CDR3: TGTGCCAGCAGCCGACAGGGGGAAAGCAATCAGCCCCAGCATTTT. Its protein is CASSRQGESNQPQHF.

The chain joins TRBV6-1 to TRBJ1-4, with no clear D. The CDR3 is 15 amino acids. Trimming cost V 0 bases and J 4 bases, with 9 bases left between them. The germline CDR1 and CDR2 sequences are MNHNS and SASEGT. The CDR3 coding sequence is TGTGCCAGCAGTGAAGCGCCGGGGTTTAATGAAAAACTGTTTTTT. The encoded protein is CASSEAPGFNEKLFF.

The rearrangement uses TRBV27 and TRBJ1-6; 9 bases align to TRBD1. This CDR3 is built from 14 residues. Looked up from germline, CDR1 is MNHEY and CDR2 is SMNVEV (reference sequence). J was trimmed by 8 bases and V by 5 bases; bases with no gene match: 4. The CDR3 sequence: CASSPQGADSPLHF. CDR3 nucleotides: TGTGCCAGCAGTCCACAGGGGGCTGATTCACCCCTCCACTTT.